These T cell receptor beta chains were read from a single sample in a study of PD-1 blockade in classical Hodgkin lymphoma. Only in-frame clones appear in the TCRdb table, and some are missing; sequencing was by immunoSEQ multiplex PCR. This repertoire shows about 25,000 clones, approximately 80% found once; its top ten account for about 7%. The source was peripheral blood mononuclear cells (PBMCs), collected at baseline. These receptors all stem from a human donor with classical Hodgkin lymphoma. CDR3s include the opening cysteine and the closing phenylalanine or tryptophan. D genes are given only for firm matches. Part of the rows lack a size; the others show once, few, many or a class for expanded clones.

J gene	clone size	V gene	D gene	CDR3 DNA	CDR3 protein
TRBJ2-1	-	TRBV5-6	-	TGTGCCAGCAGCCAGGTGACTGAGCAGTTCTTC	CASSQVTEQFF
TRBJ1-1	-	TRBV19	-	TGTGCCAGTAGTATTGGCCCAAGGAGCATGAACACTGAAGCTTTCTTT	CASSIGPRSMNTEAFF
TRBJ2-3	-	TRBV2	-	TGTGCCAGCAGCCCCGACCGGTCACTCAGAGATACGCAGTATTTT	CASSPDRSLRDTQYF
TRBJ1-1	-	TRBV29-1	-	TGCAGCGTTGAGCTAGTTGCTAACACTGAAGCTTTCTTT	CSVELVANTEAFF
TRBJ1-2	medium-sized	TRBV7-2	TRBD1	TGTGCCAGCAGGGGATTAGGGGACAGGTTTCTCCGGGGTGGCTACACCTTC	CASRGLGDRFLRGGYTF
TRBJ1-6	-	TRBV4-2	-	TGTGCCAGCAGCCAAGACAGGGCTGAAAGCTCCTATAATTCACCCCTCCACTTT	CASSQDRAESSYNSPLHF
TRBJ1-5	once	TRBV7-2	-	TGTGCCAGCAGCTTTAACACCAATCAGCCCCAGCATTTT	CASSFNTNQPQHF
TRBJ2-1	-	TRBV25-1	-	TGTGCCAGCAGTGAATCGGTCGGGGAGAGCTCCTACAATGAGCAGTTCTTC	CASSESVGESSYNEQFF
TRBJ1-3	-	TRBV7-8	TRBD1	TGTGCCAGCAGCTTAGCGGCTAGGGGGCGATCTGGAAACACCATATATTTT	CASSLAARGRSGNTIYF
TRBJ2-7	-	TRBV9	-	TGTGCCAGCAGCCCCCCCGCTTCAGCTTCACAGGGTTCCGAAATATACGAGCAGTACTTC	CASSPPASASQGSEIYEQYF
TRBJ2-3	-	TRBV15	TRBD2	TGTGCCACCAGCAGAGAGGGGACTAGCGGCACAGATACGCAGTATTTT	CATSREGTSGTDTQYF
TRBJ2-5	-	TRBV6-5	-	TGTGCCAGCAGTTACCAGAGGGGGGAAGAGACCCAGTACTTC	CASSYQRGEETQYF